This TCR beta chain was recovered during a study of cytomegalovirus exposure and HLA in healthy donors. Study results and caveats: For TCR beta chains, V- and J-gene trimming was later linked to a missense DCLRE1C variant.

This clone has only one observation. Its antigen is not known. PCR employed 60 Vbeta and 13 Jbeta primers. Sequenced by immunoSEQ multiplex PCR; TCRdb stores in-frame clones only, minus some. The repertoire holds 65,000 or so clones, with less than 65% as singletons. The CDR3 is made up of 15 amino acids. Trimming stripped 0 bases from V and 4 bases from J, with 11 bases between. CDR1 and CDR2 from the germline V gene are MGHRA and YSYEKL. The clonotype was recovered from a man aged 25 to 40 in good health and CMV-seronegative. The material sequenced was PBMCs. The chain combines TRBV4-1 with TRBJ2-3; the D gene is possibly TRBD2 (5 bases). The CDR3 DNA reads TGCGCCAGCAGCCAAGAGGTGCGGGTCGCAGATACGCAGTATTTT. Protein sequence: CASSQEVRVADTQYF.